Presented here are 10 T cell receptor beta chains from one specimen sequenced in a study of identifying expanded T cells in peripheral blood. Produced via immunoSEQ multiplex PCR; TCRdb's table is partial and in-frame only. The sample gives some 120,000 clones, approximately 84% of which show up once; 2.5% to 3.5% is in the top ten. Specimen: blood. Source of these receptors: a person between 18 and 70 years old in good health.

This clone was seen more than once but under ten times. CDR3 sequence reads: CASSLRLAGANEQFF. CDR3 nucleotide sequence: TGTGCCAGCAGCCTGAGACTAGCGGGGGCCAATGAGCAGTTCTTC. The gene calls are TRBV5-4 and TRBJ2-1; 12 nucleotides line up with TRBD2. The CDR3 has 15 amino acids. With 4 bases clipped from V and 6 bases from J, the junction kept 5 bases outside the gene matches. Germline V lookup: CDR1 SGHNT, CDR2 YYREEE (reference sequence). Drawing the rest from reference TRBV5-4 and TRBJ2-1, the complete variable domain is ETGVTQSPTHLIKTRGQQVTLRCSSQSGHNTVSWYQQALGQGPQFIFQYYREEENGRGNFPPRFSGLQFPNYSSELNVNALELDDSALYLCASSLRLAGANEQFFGPGTRLTVL.

This chain uses TRBV5-4 with TRBJ2-5, with D possibly TRBD2 on 5 matching bases. V was cut by 3 bases and J by 1 base, with 16 bases left in between. The CDR3 consists of 16 residues. CDR1 SGHNT and CDR2 YYREEE come from the germline V gene (reference sequence). The CDR3 DNA reads as TGTGCCAGCAGCTCCTTCGGTTTGAGGGCCCAAGAGACCCAGTACTTC. It specifies CASSSFGLRAQETQYF.

This clone was observed a few times. The rearrangement links TRBV5-1 to TRBJ1-6; no clear D. The CDR3 is 15 amino acids. Trimming stripped 2 bases from V and 7 bases from J, with 13 bases between. Germline V gene data show CDR1 as SGHRS and CDR2 as YFSETQ. The DNA for the CDR3 is TGCGCCAGCAGCTTTAGTGGGAGTAGGAATTCACCCCTCCACTTT. Its translation is CASSFSGSRNSPLHF.

The chain uses TRBV5-4 and TRBJ1-2; TRBD1 might be the D (5 bases). Germline assignment: CDR1 SGHNT and CDR2 YYREEE (reference sequence). CDR3 size: 14 residues. Trimming removed 4 bases from V and 4 bases from J, with 14 bases in between. The CDR3 nucleotides read TGTGCCAGCAGCGCACAGGTAGGGGTCTATGGCTACACCTTC. The encoded protein is CASSAQVGVYGYTF.

This clone has just a few counts. This rearrangement joins TRBV12-5 to TRBJ1-3, with a weak D call TRBD1 (5 bases). The CDR3 has 16 residues. Germline V CDR1 and CDR2: LGHNT, FRNRAP. The V and J ends lost 1 base and 3 bases respectively, with 13 bases between them. The CDR3 is CASGLEYRRHGNTIYF. DNA of the CDR3: TGTGCTAGTGGTTTGGAATACAGGCGGCATGGAAACACCATATATTTT.

The gene calls are TRBV5-4 and TRBJ1-1; 8 bases agree with TRBD1. After removal of 4 bases from V and 1 base from J, the junction contained 9 bases not matched to a gene. CDR3 length equals 16 residues. Germline values: CDR1 SGHNT, CDR2 YYREEE (reference sequence). CDR3 sequence (DNA): TGTGCCAGCAGCCAACAAGCAGGGGGCGCGAACACTGAAGCTTTCTTT. Residues: CASSQQAGGANTEAFF.

This chain links TRBV20-1 with TRBJ1-1; no clear D gene. Germline CDR1 DFQATT, CDR2 SNEGSKA (reference sequence). The length of the CDR3 is 11 residues. The V end lost 6 bases, the J end lost 4 bases, and 9 bases lay between the germline ends. In DNA, the CDR3 is TGCAGTGCCATCAGGACCACTGAAGCTTTCTTT. It translates to CSAIRTTEAFF.

The chain links TRBV29-1 to TRBJ2-2, with D perhaps matching TRBD2 (6 bases). The V and J ends lost 7 bases and 0 bases respectively, with 21 bases between them. CDR3 length: 17 amino acids. The germline gives CDR1 SQVTM, CDR2 ANQGSEA. The CDR3 sequence is CSAVAPIGLPNTGELFF. The CDR3 nucleotides are TGCAGCGCCGTGGCCCCAATTGGACTACCGAACACCGGGGAGCTGTTTTTT.

This clone was detected once. The genes are TRBV13 and TRBJ2-1; D is possibly TRBD1 (6 bases). The V end lost 5 bases, the J end lost 5 bases, and 22 bases lay between the germline ends. CDR3 length equals 17 residues. Germline V gene data show CDR1 as PRHDT and CDR2 as FYEKMQ (reference sequence). CDR3 region: CASSPPRQAHPDNEQFF. CDR3 DNA: TGTGCCAGCAGCCCCCCTAGACAGGCCCATCCTGACAATGAGCAGTTCTTC.

V usage is TRBV2 and J usage is TRBJ1-4, with D unresolved. Between the trimmed V and J ends, which lost 0 bases and 0 bases, there was a span of 8 bases. The CDR3 has 16 amino acids. Germline CDR1 and CDR2: SNHLY and FYNNEI. In DNA, the CDR3 is TGTGCCAGCAGTGAAGCGCCGCGGACAACTAATGAAAAACTGTTTTTT. Its protein product is CASSEAPRTTNEKLFF.